What follows are 16 T cell receptor beta chains derived from one specimen sequenced in a study of cytomegalovirus exposure and HLA in healthy donors. PCR was performed using 60 Vbeta and 13 Jbeta primers. Profiled with immunoSEQ multiplex PCR; TCRdb holds only in-frame clones, not every one. This table holds 100,000 to 150,000 clones, 70% to 85% found once. The sequenced sample was PBMCs. These receptor sequences come from a woman between 40 and 50 years old in good health and CMV-seropositive.

This clone was counted only a few times. V and J are TRBV30 and TRBJ1-6; a possible D gene is TRBD1 (6 bases). Germline CDR1 and CDR2: GTSNPN and SVGIG (reference sequence). This CDR3 comprises 15 residues. The V and J ends lost 0 bases and 5 bases respectively, with 11 bases between them. The CDR3 DNA is TGTGCCTGGAGTGTACAGGGTGCGAATAATTCACCCCTCCACTTT. Translating it yields CAWSVQGANNSPLHF.

The rearrangement uses TRBV2 and TRBJ2-5; 7 bases agree with TRBD2. Looked up from germline, CDR1 is SNHLY and CDR2 is FYNNEI. Unmatched junction bases numbered 10, after V lost 8 bases and J lost 1 base. There are 15 residues in the CDR3. CDR3 sequence (DNA): TGTGCCAGCGGCCCCGCTAGCGGCTCCCAAGAGACCCAGTACTTC. Translating it yields CASGPASGSQETQYF.

This clone was observed a few times. This chain joins TRBV6-6 and TRBJ1-1; D remains ambiguous. V lost 6 bases to trimming and J lost 4 bases, with 6 bases between them. The germline V gene has CDR1 MNHNY and CDR2 SVGAGI (reference sequence). This CDR3 is built from 11 residues. The CDR3 here is CASRVSTEAFF. Here the CDR3 DNA reads TGTGCCAGCAGGGTGAGCACTGAAGCTTTCTTT.

The chain carries TRBV18 and TRBJ2-1; D gene uncertain. Germline V lookup: CDR1 KGHSH, CDR2 LQKENI. V dropped 3 bases and J dropped 8 bases, with 8 bases sitting between them. The CDR3 runs to 12 residues. The CDR3 here is CASSPLGYEQFF. CDR3 bases: TGTGCCAGCTCACCCCTTGGCTATGAGCAGTTCTTC.

The sample holds a few counts of this clone. The V gene is TRBV10-2, the J gene TRBJ2-5, with 9 bases lining up with TRBD1. With the DNA end fitting TRBJ2-7 better, the J assignment may be wrong. This CDR3 comprises 13 residues. CDR1 is WSHSY and CDR2 is SAAADI in the germline V gene. The CDR3 loop is CASSWDRVYEQYF. CDR3 bases: TGCGCCAGCAGTTGGGACAGGGTTTACGAGCAGTACTTC.

V and J are TRBV5-6 and TRBJ2-1; TRBD2 matches at 8 bases. CDR3 length equals 15 residues. Looked up from germline, CDR1 is SGHDT and CDR2 is YYEEEE. The V segment lost 4 bases and the J segment 1 base; nucleotides outside the gene matches: 4. The CDR3 loop reads CASSTGGWSYNEQFF. CDR3 coding DNA: TGTGCCAGCAGCACGGGGGGGTGGTCCTACAATGAGCAGTTCTTC.

This clone was detected once. The rearrangement uses TRBV25-1 and TRBJ2-7; a possible D gene is TRBD1 (5 bases). Germline lookup yields CDR1 MGHDK and CDR2 SYGVNS. V gave up 4 bases and J gave up 2 bases, with 15 bases separating them. The CDR3 loop spans 15 amino acids. As DNA, the CDR3 is TGTGCCAGCAGTGCCCTGGTAACAGGTACCTACGAGCAGTACTTC. Its translation is CASSALVTGTYEQYF.

The rearrangement joins TRBV5-1 to TRBJ2-7; the match to TRBD2 covers 10 bases. Germline values: CDR1 SGHRS, CDR2 YFSETQ. V shed 1 base, J shed 1 base, and the junction held 5 bases outside the gene matches. The CDR3 has 16 residues. In nucleotides, the CDR3 is TGCGCCAGCAGCTTGTCTAGGACTAGCGGTTCCTACGAGCAGTACTTC. Its translation is CASSLSRTSGSYEQYF. Combining the CDR3 with reference TRBV5-1 and TRBJ2-7 gives the whole variable domain KAGVTQTPRYLIKTRGQQVTLSCSPISGHRSVSWYQQTPGQGLQFLFEYFSETQRNKGNFPGRFSGRQFSNSRSEMNVSTLELGDSALYLCASSLSRTSGSYEQYFGPGTRLTVT.

This clone has just one count. The genes are TRBV13 and TRBJ2-1, with 7 bases lining up with TRBD1. Per the germline V gene, CDR1 is PRHDT and CDR2 is FYEKMQ (reference sequence). Losses at the gene ends were 3 bases for V and 3 bases for J; bases not matched to a gene: 5. The CDR3 is 15 amino acids. The chain's CDR3 is CASSFKTGYYNEQFF. DNA of the CDR3: TGTGCCAGCAGCTTTAAGACAGGGTACTACAATGAGCAGTTCTTC.

The rearrangement joins TRBV5-6 to TRBJ2-4; D not certain. From germline, CDR1 is SGHDT and CDR2 YYEEEE. The CDR3 runs 16 residues. The germline V and J ends were trimmed by 3 bases and 0 bases, with 13 bases remaining between them. This CDR3 reads CASSSYYVLAKNIQYF. CDR3 DNA: TGTGCCAGCAGCTCTTACTACGTACTAGCCAAAAACATTCAGTACTTC.

J is TRBJ2-5 and V is TRBV5-4; maybe TRBD1 (6 bases). The CDR3 runs 14 residues. The V and J ends lost 2 bases and 4 bases respectively, with 12 bases between them. Germline CDR1 is SGHNT and CDR2 is YYREEE (reference sequence). CDR3 in amino acids: CASSFRTAAETQYF. The CDR3 region has the DNA TGTGCCAGCAGCTTCAGGACAGCCGCAGAGACCCAGTACTTC.

This clone was observed a handful of times. The CDR3 region has the DNA TGTGCCAGCAGCCGACAGGCGAACACCGGGGAGCTGTTTTTT. It codes for CASSRQANTGELFF. V usage is TRBV14 and J usage is TRBJ2-2; the D gene is possibly TRBD1 (6 bases). Germline values: CDR1 SGHDN, CDR2 FVKESK. The V end lost 4 bases, the J end lost 0 bases, and 6 bases lay between the germline ends. This CDR3 region has 14 residues.

The chain recombines TRBV6-5 with TRBJ2-7; TRBD1 might be the D (5 bases). CDR1 is MNHEY and CDR2 is SVGAGI in the germline V gene. This CDR3 comprises 13 residues. Trimming took 7 bases from V and 2 from J, leaving 12 bases between them. For the CDR3, the DNA is TGTGCCAGCAAGACAGTCTCCACCTACGAGCAGTACTTC. Protein sequence: CASKTVSTYEQYF.

The chain uses TRBV27 and TRBJ1-5, with D unclear. The CDR3 has 16 residues. V lost 0 bases and J lost 0, with 9 bases in between. Germline CDR1 reads MNHEY; CDR2 reads SMNVEV (reference sequence). The DNA for the CDR3 is TGTGCCAGCAGTTTATCTGGGCAGAATAGCAATCAGCCCCAGCATTTT. Translated, it gives CASSLSGQNSNQPQHF.

V gene TRBV6-5 combines with J gene TRBJ2-7; 7 bases are a match to TRBD1. V trimming: 6 bases; J trimming: 1 base; junction bases outside the gene matches: 6. The CDR3 contains 14 residues. In germline, CDR1 is MNHEY, CDR2 SVGAGI. The DNA for the CDR3 is TGTGCCAGCAGACCGGACAGGTTTTCCTACGAGCAGTACTTC. Amino acids: CASRPDRFSYEQYF.

The chain is built from TRBV6-1 and TRBJ1-1; D not certain. Germline CDR1 is MNHNS and CDR2 is SASEGT. The CDR3 totals 14 residues. V dropped 7 bases and J dropped 3 bases, with 15 bases sitting between them. CDR3 DNA: TGTGCCAGCACTCGGAACCGCGCGGACACTGAAGCTTTCTTT. Its translation is CASTRNRADTEAFF.